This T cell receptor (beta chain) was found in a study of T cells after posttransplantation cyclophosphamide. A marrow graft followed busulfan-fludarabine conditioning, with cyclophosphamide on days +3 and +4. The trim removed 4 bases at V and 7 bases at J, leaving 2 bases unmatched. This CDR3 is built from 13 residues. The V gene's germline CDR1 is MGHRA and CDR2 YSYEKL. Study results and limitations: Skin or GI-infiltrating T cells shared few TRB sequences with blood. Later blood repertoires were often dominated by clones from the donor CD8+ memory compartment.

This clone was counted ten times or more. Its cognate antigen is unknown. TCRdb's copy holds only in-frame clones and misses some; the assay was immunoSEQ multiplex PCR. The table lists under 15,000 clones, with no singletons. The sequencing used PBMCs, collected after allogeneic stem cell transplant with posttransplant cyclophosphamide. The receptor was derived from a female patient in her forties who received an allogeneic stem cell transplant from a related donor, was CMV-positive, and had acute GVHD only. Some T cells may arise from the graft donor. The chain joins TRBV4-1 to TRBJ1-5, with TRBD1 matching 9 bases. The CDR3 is CASSLGTGQPQHF. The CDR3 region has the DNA TGCGCCAGCAGCCTGGGGACAGGGCAGCCCCAGCATTTT.